These 5 T cell receptor beta chains were sequenced from one sample in a study of response to subunit inactivated influenza vaccine. One entry per CDR3 protein, called by TCRdb with MiXCR from the RT-PCR reads. In the table there are around 600,000 distinct CDR3 sequences, about 11% of which are singletons. The data also belong to a second study, concerning T cells expressing NK-cell markers. In that study: cDNA encoding TCR beta was synthesized via 5'RACE template switching incorporating UMIs.

The sample in question was PBMCs from blood, obtained on the day of vaccination. The receptors were sampled from a man over 45 who received an inactivated influenza vaccine.

The CDR3 DNA sequence: TGCAGTGCTAGACCGTGGGATAGGGCGACCGGGGAGCTGTTTTTT. Residues: CSARPWDRATGELFF. The gene calls are TRBV20-1 and TRBJ2-2; D is undetermined. The CDR3 is 15 residues long. Germline CDR1 reads DFQATT; CDR2 reads SNEGSKA (reference sequence). Deletions cut 2 bases from V and 5 bases from J, with 15 bases between.

This clonotype was seen repeatedly, ten times or more. This chain links TRBV4-1 with TRBJ2-5; TRBD1 agrees at 8 bases. Losses at the gene ends were 4 bases for V and 2 bases for J; bases not matched to a gene: 9. This CDR3 has 16 amino acids. Germline lookup yields CDR1 MGHRA and CDR2 YSYEKL. For the CDR3, the DNA is TGCGCCAGCAGCCCACTACATAGGACAGGGCAAGAGACCCAGTACTTC. Translating gives CASSPLHRTGQETQYF.

This clonotype has a handful of counts. This chain uses TRBV20-1 with TRBJ2-1; TRBD2 agrees at 7 bases. The CDR3 is made up of 14 amino acids. Trimming took 3 bases from V and 4 from J; bases not matched to a gene: 6. From germline, CDR1 is DFQATT and CDR2 SNEGSKA (reference sequence). CDR3: CSASPGTTYNEQFF. CDR3 in DNA: TGCAGTGCTAGCCCCGGGACTACATACAATGAGCAGTTCTTC.

Many counts were recorded for this clonotype. The chain has TRBV12-3 or TRBV12-4 and TRBJ1-5, with 8 bases matching TRBD1. This CDR3 region has 17 residues. Germline trimming cut 1 base from V and 5 bases from J; bases unmatched to any gene: 10. The CDR3 coding sequence is TGTGCCAGCAGTTTAGGGTTGGGAGGGACAGGAGATCAGCCCCAGCATTTT. Protein product: CASSLGLGGTGDQPQHF.

The rearrangement links TRBV15 to TRBJ2-1; D possibly matches TRBD1 or TRBD2 (5 bases each). The CDR3 totals 13 residues. V was clipped by 2 bases and J by 7 bases, with 9 bases between them. The germline CDR1 and CDR2 sequences are LNHNV and YYDKDF (reference sequence). The CDR3 nucleotides read TGTGCCACCAGCAGAAGGGACCGGAATGAGCAGTTCTTC. This codes for CATSRRDRNEQFF.